This T cell receptor beta chain was identified in a study of shared clonotypes between healthy human individuals. Only CD45RO-negative cells positively selected for CCR7 counted as naive CD8 cells, so terminally differentiated effector memory CD45RA+ cells were excluded. For sorted subsets, 200 ng DNA per replicate equaled about 30,000 T cell genomes. Per the original data handling: For the immunoSEQ data, sequences were junction-only without quality scores, so filtering differed. Sequencing used immunoSEQ multiplex PCR; TCRdb keeps in-frame clones, though not all of them. V and J calls and clone size are given by that table; D and trimming were obtained from the DNA. The table lists 2 million or so clones, roughly 95% of them singletons. Note on this clone: The antigen remains unidentified.

This CDR3 is 17 amino acids long. Germline-derived CDR1 and CDR2 are LGHNA and YSLEER. Trimming shortened V by 3 bases and J by 1 base, and 15 bases separated the two germline ends. Whole-study results and caveats: Donor scarcity curtailed the genetic and exposure-history diversity represented herein. Rarefaction exposed incomplete sorted-subset sequencing despite large depth.

The chain carries TRBV4-3 and TRBJ1-4; D unresolved. Input material: naive CD8+ T cells sorted from blood. This sequence originates from a young man in good health. CDR3 in DNA: TGCGCCAGCAGCCACGAAGATATTTCGAGAACTAATGAAAAACTGTTTTTT. Encoded protein: CASSHEDISRTNEKLFF.